This TCR beta chain is from a study of cytomegalovirus exposure and HLA in healthy donors. Study-level findings and limits: The classifier, whose performance was assessed in both the original and validation cohorts, reportedly diagnosed cytomegalovirus status with high specificity and sensitivity.

Regarding this clone: Antigen specificity is unknown.

This CDR3 contains 15 residues. The germline V gene has CDR1 MNHEY and CDR2 SMNVEV (reference sequence). V lost 6 bases, J lost 0 bases, and 2 bases stayed unmatched. The method was immunoSEQ multiplex PCR; TCRdb's version includes in-frame clones alone and lacks a portion of them. The sample carries 150,000 to 180,000 clones, less than 90% recorded once. The chain links TRBV27 to TRBJ2-7; 13 positions agree with TRBD2. This receptor was identified in a young man in good health and CMV-seropositive. The sample comprised PBMCs. The CDR3 region is CASSRTSGGSYEQYF. CDR3 in DNA: TGTGCCAGCAGCCGGACTAGCGGGGGCTCCTACGAGCAGTACTTC.